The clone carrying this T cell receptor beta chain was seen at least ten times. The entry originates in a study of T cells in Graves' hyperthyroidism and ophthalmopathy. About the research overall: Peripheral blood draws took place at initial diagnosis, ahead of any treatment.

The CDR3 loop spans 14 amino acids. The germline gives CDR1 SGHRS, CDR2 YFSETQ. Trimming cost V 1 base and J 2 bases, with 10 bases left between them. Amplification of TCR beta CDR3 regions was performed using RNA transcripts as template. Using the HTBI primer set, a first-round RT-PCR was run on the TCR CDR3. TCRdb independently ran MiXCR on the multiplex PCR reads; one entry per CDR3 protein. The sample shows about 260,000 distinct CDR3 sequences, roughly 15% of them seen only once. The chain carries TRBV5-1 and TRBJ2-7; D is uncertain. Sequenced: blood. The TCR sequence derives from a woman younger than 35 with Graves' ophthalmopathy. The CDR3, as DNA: TGCGCCAGCAGCTTGATGTCGGATGCCTACGAGCAGTACTTC. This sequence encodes CASSLMSDAYEQYF.